This TCR beta chain was profiled in a study of blood T cell repertoires in COVID-19. In the study overall: Samples representing acute and convalescent COVID-19 were sourced from the United States, Italy and Spain.

Trimming pared 7 bases from V and 6 bases from J, leaving 19 bases between. Germline lookup yields CDR1 LNHDA and CDR2 SQIVND (reference sequence). CDR3 size: 15 residues. In the original analysis: Researchers report that nucleated cell counts were estimated from reference gene primer amplification. Method: immunoSEQ multiplex PCR; TCRdb's copy keeps in-frame clones and lacks some. V and J calls and clone size are as listed in that table; D and trimming were resolved from the DNA. This table holds roughly 200,000 clones, 75% to 90% found once. The gene calls are TRBV19 and TRBJ1-5, with D uncertain. The receptor was derived from a woman aged 25 to 39 who had been exposed to COVID-19. The sequenced material came from PBMCs or T cells enriched from blood (not recorded which). This chain's CDR3 is CASTSTGLGGQPQHF. The CDR3 DNA follows: TGTGCCAGTACCTCGACGGGCCTCGGAGGTCAGCCCCAGCATTTT.